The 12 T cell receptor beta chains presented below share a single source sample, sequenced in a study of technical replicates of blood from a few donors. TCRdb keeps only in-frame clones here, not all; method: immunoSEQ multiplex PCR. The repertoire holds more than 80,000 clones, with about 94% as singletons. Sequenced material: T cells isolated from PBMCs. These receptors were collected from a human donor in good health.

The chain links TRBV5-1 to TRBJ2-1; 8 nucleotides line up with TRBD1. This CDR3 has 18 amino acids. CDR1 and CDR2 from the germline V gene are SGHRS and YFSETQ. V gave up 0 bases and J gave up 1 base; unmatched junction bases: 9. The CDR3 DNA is TGCGCCAGCAGCTTGGTATATAGGACAGGGACGTCCTACAATGAGCAGTTCTTC. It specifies CASSLVYRTGTSYNEQFF.

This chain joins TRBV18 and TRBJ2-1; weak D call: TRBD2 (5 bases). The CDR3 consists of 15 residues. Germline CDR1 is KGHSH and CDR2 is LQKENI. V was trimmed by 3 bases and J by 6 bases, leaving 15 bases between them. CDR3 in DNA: TGTGCCAGCTCACCGCGTGGGAGCCCCTCCAATGAGCAGTTCTTC. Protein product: CASSPRGSPSNEQFF.

CDR3 sequence reads: CASSVGREETQYF. The CDR3 region has the DNA TGTGCCAGCAGCGTAGGTCGGGAAGAGACCCAGTACTTC. The chain is built from TRBV9 and TRBJ2-5; D is ambiguous. The CDR3 loop spans 13 amino acids. Germline V gene sequence: CDR1 SGDLS, CDR2 YYNGEE. Trimming took 0 bases from V and 3 from J, leaving 6 bases between them.

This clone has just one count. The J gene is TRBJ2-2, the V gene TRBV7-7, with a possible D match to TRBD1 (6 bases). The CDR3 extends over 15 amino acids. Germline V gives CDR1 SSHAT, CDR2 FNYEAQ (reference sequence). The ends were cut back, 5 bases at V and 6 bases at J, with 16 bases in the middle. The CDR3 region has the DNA TGTGCCAGCAGCAAACAAACAGGGTATCCCGGGGAGCTGTTTTTT. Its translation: CASSKQTGYPGELFF. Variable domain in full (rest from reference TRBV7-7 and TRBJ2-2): GAGVSQSPRYKVTKRGQDVTLRCDPISSHATLYWYQQALGQGPEFLTYFNYEAQPDKSGLPSDRFSAERPEGSISTLTIQRTEQRDSAMYRCASSKQTGYPGELFFGEGSRLTVL.

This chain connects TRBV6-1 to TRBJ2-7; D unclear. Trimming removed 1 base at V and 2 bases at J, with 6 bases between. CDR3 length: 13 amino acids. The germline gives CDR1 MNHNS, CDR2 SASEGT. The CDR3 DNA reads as TGTGCCAGCAGTGAAGTGCCAGCCTACGAGCAGTACTTC. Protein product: CASSEVPAYEQYF.

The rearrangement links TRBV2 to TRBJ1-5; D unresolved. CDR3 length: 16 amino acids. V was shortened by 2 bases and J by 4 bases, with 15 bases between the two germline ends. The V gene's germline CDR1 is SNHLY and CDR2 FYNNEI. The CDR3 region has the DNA TGTGCCAGCAGTGAATGGGAGACGGACGAGAATCAGCCCCAGCATTTT. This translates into CASSEWETDENQPQHF.

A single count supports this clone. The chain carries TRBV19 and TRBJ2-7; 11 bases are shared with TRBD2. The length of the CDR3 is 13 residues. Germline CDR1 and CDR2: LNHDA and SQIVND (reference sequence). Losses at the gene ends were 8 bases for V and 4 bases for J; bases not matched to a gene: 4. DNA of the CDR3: TGTGCCAGTGCTAGCGGGGGGCCTTACGAGCAGTACTTC. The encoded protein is CASASGGPYEQYF.

CDR3 coding DNA: TGCGCCAGCAGCCCGCGGGACAGTAACTATGGCTACACCTTC. Its protein product is CASSPRDSNYGYTF. J is TRBJ1-2 and V is TRBV5-1, with 7 bases that match TRBD1. CDR1 and CDR2 from the germline V gene are SGHRS and YFSETQ. V trimming: 4 bases; J trimming: 1 base; junction bases outside the gene matches: 4. The CDR3 contains 14 residues.

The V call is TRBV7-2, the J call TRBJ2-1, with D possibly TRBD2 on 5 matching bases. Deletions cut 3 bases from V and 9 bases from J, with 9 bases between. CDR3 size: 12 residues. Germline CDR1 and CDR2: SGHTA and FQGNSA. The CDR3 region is CASSLTRAEQFF. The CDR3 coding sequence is TGTGCCAGCAGCTTGACGAGGGCTGAGCAGTTCTTC. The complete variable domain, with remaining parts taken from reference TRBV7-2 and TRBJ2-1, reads GAGVSQSPSNKVTEKGKDVELRCDPISGHTALYWYRQSLGQGLEFLIYFQGNSAPDKSGLPSDRFSAERTGGSVSTLTIQRTQQEDSAVYLCASSLTRAEQFFGPGTRLTVL.

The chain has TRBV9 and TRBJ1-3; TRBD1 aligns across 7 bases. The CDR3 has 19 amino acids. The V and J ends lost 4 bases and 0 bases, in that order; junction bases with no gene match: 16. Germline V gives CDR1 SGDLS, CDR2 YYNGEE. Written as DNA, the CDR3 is TGTGCCAGCAGCACGCTCAGGGACAGCCGATACGACTCTGGAAACACCATATATTTT. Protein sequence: CASSTLRDSRYDSGNTIYF.

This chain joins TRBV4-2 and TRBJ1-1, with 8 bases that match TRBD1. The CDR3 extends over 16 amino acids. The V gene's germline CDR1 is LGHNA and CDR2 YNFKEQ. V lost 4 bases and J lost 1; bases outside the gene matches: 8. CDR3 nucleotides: TGTGCCAGCAGCCCACTCGCCGGGACAGGGAACACTGAAGCTTTCTTT. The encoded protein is CASSPLAGTGNTEAFF.

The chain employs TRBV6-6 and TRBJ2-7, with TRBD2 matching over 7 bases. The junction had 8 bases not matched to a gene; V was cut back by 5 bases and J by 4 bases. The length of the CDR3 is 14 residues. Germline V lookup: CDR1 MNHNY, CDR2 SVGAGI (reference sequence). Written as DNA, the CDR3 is TGTGCCAGCAGTCCCTACGGGAGGCAGTACGAGCAGTACTTC. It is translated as CASSPYGRQYEQYF.